These 21 T cell receptor beta chains originate from one sample sequenced in a study of early T cells in non-severe SARS-CoV-2 infection. TCRdb re-derived calls from the 5' RACE reads in MiXCR, one entry per CDR3 protein. The table includes about 18,000 distinct CDR3 sequences, around 6.1% detected once. The sample was whole blood. These receptor sequences come from an adult who was a healthcare worker with PCR-confirmed SARS-CoV-2 infection or an uninfected control (not recorded which).

The sample holds a few counts of this clonotype. This sequence joins TRBV7-8 and TRBJ2-2, with TRBD2 matching over 8 bases. The CDR3 contains 14 residues. The germline V gene has CDR1 SGHVS and CDR2 FQNEAQ. V lost 3 bases to trimming and J lost 7 bases; unmatched junction nucleotides: 4. Written as DNA, the CDR3 is TGTGCCAGCAGCTTTAGCGGGACTAACGGGGAGCTGTTTTTT. Translation: CASSFSGTNGELFF.

Judged by abundance, this clonotype is medium-sized (0.01 to 0.1%). This chain joins TRBV13 and TRBJ1-1; no clear D. CDR3 length: 11 amino acids. V was cut by 1 base and J by 12 bases, with 9 bases left in between. Germline V gives CDR1 PRHDT, CDR2 FYEKMQ (reference sequence). The CDR3 here is CASSLVQNSFF. In DNA, the CDR3 is TGTGCCAGCAGCTTAGTACAGAATTCTTTCTTT.

Sample share makes this clonotype medium-sized (0.01 to 0.1%). The chain links TRBV20-1 to TRBJ2-5; D may be TRBD2 (6 bases). Germline CDR1 reads DFQATT; CDR2 reads SNEGSKA (reference sequence). The CDR3 is made up of 12 amino acids. Trimming shortened V by 6 bases and J by 1 base, and 9 bases separated the two germline ends. The CDR3 loop reads CSAGTSQETQYF. CDR3 nucleotide sequence: TGCAGTGCGGGGACTTCCCAAGAGACCCAGTACTTC.

The table lists this clonotype with many counts. The chain uses TRBV12-3 or TRBV12-4 and TRBJ2-7; D unresolved. The CDR3 length is 14 residues. V was clipped by 7 bases and J by 1 base, with 14 bases between them. The CDR3 sequence: CASTAIGSSYEQYF. CDR3 in DNA: TGTGCCAGCACCGCGATCGGGTCTTCCTACGAGCAGTACTTC.

The chain combines TRBV7-8 with TRBJ2-1; perhaps TRBD1 as D (5 bases). This CDR3 spans 14 amino acids. The V end was cut by 6 bases, the J end by 4 bases, with 13 bases between. The V gene's germline CDR1 is SGHVS and CDR2 FQNEAQ. The CDR3 DNA reads as TGTGCCAGCAGTTTTGGGGCCCCTTACAATGAGCAGTTCTTC. Its translation: CASSFGAPYNEQFF.

By sample share, this clonotype is medium-sized. The chain links TRBV20-1 to TRBJ2-2; 8 bases match TRBD1. CDR3 length equals 15 residues. Germline V gives CDR1 DFQATT, CDR2 SNEGSKA (reference sequence). Trimming at V came to 1 base and at J to 3 bases, leaving 4 bases not matched to a gene. The CDR3: CSARAMTGDTGELFF. CDR3 DNA: TGCAGTGCTAGAGCTATGACAGGGGACACCGGGGAGCTGTTTTTT.

There are many counts of this clonotype. The rearrangement joins TRBV19 to TRBJ2-1; 7 bases align to TRBD2. The germline V gene has CDR1 LNHDA and CDR2 SQIVND (reference sequence). Losses at the gene ends were 6 bases for V and 10 bases for J; bases not matched to a gene: 9. The CDR3 has 13 amino acids. CDR3 residues: CASRPKGLLEQFF. CDR3 coding DNA: TGTGCCAGTAGACCCAAGGGACTATTGGAGCAGTTCTTC.

A few counts support this clonotype. This rearrangement joins TRBV28 to TRBJ2-1; weak D call: TRBD1 (6 bases). The germline CDR1 and CDR2 sequences are MDHEN and SYDVKM. The CDR3 covers 13 residues. V shed 2 bases and J shed 7 bases, with 9 bases lying between them. The DNA for the CDR3 is TGTGCCAGCAGTTTACTAAGGGGGAATGAGCAGTTCTTC. It yields the protein CASSLLRGNEQFF. Supplemented by reference TRBV28 and TRBJ2-1, the full variable domain reads DVKVTQSSRYLVKRTGEKVFLECVQDMDHENMFWYRQDPGLGLRLIYFSYDVKMKEKGDIPEGYSVSREKKERFSLILESASTNQTSMYLCASSLLRGNEQFFGPGTRLTVL.

This clonotype was recorded many times. The chain joins TRBV27 to TRBJ2-7; D is perhaps TRBD2 (7 bases). The V gene's germline CDR1 is MNHEY and CDR2 SMNVEV (reference sequence). V lost 2 bases and J lost 3, with 11 bases in between. The CDR3 covers 14 residues. The CDR3 nucleotides are TGTGCCAGCAGTTTAGGGCGGGGGCTCTACGAGCAGTACTTC. This sequence encodes CASSLGRGLYEQYF.

This clonotype has ten or more counts. DNA of the CDR3: TGTGCCAGCAGTGACGGCCAAAAGGATGAGCAGTTCTTC. Protein: CASSDGQKDEQFF. The rearrangement joins TRBV6-1 to TRBJ2-1; D ambiguous. The V and J ends lost 3 bases and 8 bases respectively, with 11 bases between them. The CDR3 has 13 amino acids. Germline CDR1 reads MNHNS; CDR2 reads SASEGT.

This clonotype is deemed medium-sized. This chain links TRBV19 with TRBJ1-5, with D unresolved. Trimming cost V 7 bases and J 7 bases, with 23 bases left between them. Per the germline V gene, CDR1 is LNHDA and CDR2 is SQIVND (reference sequence). There are 16 residues in the CDR3. CDR3 sequence reads: CASIPEGTRTEQPQHF. The CDR3, as DNA: TGTGCCAGTATCCCAGAGGGCACACGAACGGAACAGCCCCAGCATTTT.

This clonotype was picked up many times. The chain joins TRBV28 to TRBJ1-5; no clear D. Trimming shortened V by 3 bases and J by 2 bases, and 5 bases separated the two germline ends. Germline V gene lookup returns CDR1 MDHEN and CDR2 SYDVKM. CDR3 size: 13 residues. The CDR3 nucleotides are TGTGCCAGCAGTTTCCTCGGCAATCAGCCCCAGCATTTT. Its translation: CASSFLGNQPQHF.

The chain has TRBV2 and TRBJ1-1; D is undetermined. The ends were cut back, 4 bases at V and 1 base at J, with 10 bases in the middle. The CDR3 is 14 amino acids. Germline-derived CDR1 and CDR2 are SNHLY and FYNNEI. Written as DNA, the CDR3 is TGTGCCAGCAGTGGGGGTCAGCCGAACACTGAAGCTTTCTTT. Encoded protein: CASSGGQPNTEAFF.

By proportion, this clonotype is medium-sized (0.01 to 0.1%). The chain uses TRBV7-8 and TRBJ1-3; 7 nucleotides match TRBD1. The length of the CDR3 is 16 residues. V was clipped by 5 bases and J by 0 bases; unmatched bases: 7. Germline CDR1 is SGHVS and CDR2 is FQNEAQ. The CDR3 nucleotides are TGTGCCAGCAGCGTGGACAGGCCCCGCTCTGGAAACACCATATATTTT. Its protein product is CASSVDRPRSGNTIYF.

This clonotype was observed many times. The chain joins TRBV7-9 to TRBJ2-1, with D uncertain. This CDR3 is 15 amino acids long. Germline V lookup: CDR1 SEHNR, CDR2 FQNEAQ (reference sequence). V was cut by 6 bases and J by 0 bases, with 12 bases left in between. The CDR3 DNA is TGTGCCAGCAGTCCCGGGCGTAGCTCCTACAATGAGCAGTTCTTC. It codes for CASSPGRSSYNEQFF.

This clonotype was counted many times. The chain recombines TRBV6-1 with TRBJ1-6; 12 bases are a match to TRBD1. The trim removed 1 base at V and 10 bases at J, leaving 5 bases unmatched. The CDR3 totals 16 residues. Germline CDR1 MNHNS, CDR2 SASEGT. The CDR3 loop is CASSEDSGTGGSPLHF. The DNA of the CDR3 is TGTGCCAGCAGTGAAGACTCCGGGACAGGGGGCTCACCCCTCCACTTT.

This clonotype was seen at least ten times. CDR3 sequence (DNA): TGTGCCAGCAGTCAACGCGACAGGGGGCGCGACTATGGCTACACCTTC. It is translated as CASSQRDRGRDYGYTF. The chain joins TRBV28 to TRBJ1-2; 10 nucleotides line up with TRBD1. The CDR3 is made up of 16 amino acids. The junction had 9 bases not matched to a gene; V was cut back by 5 bases and J by 3 bases. CDR1 is MDHEN, CDR2 SYDVKM, per germline.

The gene calls are TRBV4-2 and TRBJ2-2, with D unclear. V was cut by 0 bases and J by 6 bases, with 5 bases left in between. The CDR3 has 13 amino acids. Germline V gives CDR1 LGHNA, CDR2 YNFKEQ. CDR3 sequence reads: CASSQERAGELFF. Written as DNA, the CDR3 is TGTGCCAGCAGCCAAGAACGGGCCGGGGAGCTGTTTTTT.

This clonotype was seen at least ten times. The rearrangement uses TRBV29-1 and TRBJ2-5; 7 bases agree with TRBD1. V gave up 6 bases and J gave up 4 bases; unmatched junction bases: 2. This CDR3 is built from 11 residues. Germline V gene lookup returns CDR1 SQVTM and CDR2 ANQGSEA. The CDR3: CSVDRVETQYF. Written as DNA, the CDR3 is TGCAGCGTCGACAGGGTAGAGACCCAGTACTTC. Based on the CDR3 plus reference TRBV29-1 and TRBJ2-5, the full variable domain is SAVISQKPSRDICQRGTSLTIQCQVDSQVTMMFWYRQQPGQSLTLIATANQGSEATYESGFVIDKFPISRPNLTFSTLTVSNMSPEDSSIYLCSVDRVETQYFGPGTRLLVL.

Many counts were recorded for this clonotype. The rearrangement uses TRBV12-3 or TRBV12-4 and TRBJ1-2; D possibly corresponds to TRBD1 (5 bases). This CDR3 is 11 amino acids long. In DNA, the CDR3 is TGTGCACGGACATCTAACTATGGCTACACCTTC. It specifies CARTSNYGYTF.

The sample holds many counts of this clonotype. This chain uses TRBV14 with TRBJ2-1; TRBD2 matches at 11 bases. The CDR3 length is 16 residues. The J segment lost 8 bases and the V segment lost 2 bases, leaving 8 bases of the junction unmatched. CDR1 is SGHDN and CDR2 is FVKESK in the germline V gene. The CDR3 loop reads CASSQLLAGAGDEQFF. CDR3 DNA: TGTGCCAGCAGCCAATTACTAGCGGGAGCGGGTGATGAGCAGTTCTTC.